Sequencing of this T cell receptor beta chain was carried out in a study of T cell responses to AZD1222 COVID-19 vaccine. This clone was recorded only once. Its antigen remains unknown. Libraries were prepared by immunoSEQ multiplex PCR; TCRdb keeps only in-frame clonotypes and omits some of them. The data hold about 150,000 clones, with over 90% observed a single time. Findings of the study overall: Reports say nearly half of spike-specific TCRs go after unmutated variant regions.

Here the sequenced sample was peripheral blood, taken on day 0 of AZD1222 vaccination. The sequence was obtained from an adult in good health.

The CDR3 loop reads CASSQHGLAGDSDTQYF. The CDR3 nucleotides are TGTGCCAGCAGCCAACATGGACTAGCGGGCGATTCAGATACGCAGTATTTT. The V call is TRBV4-2, the J call TRBJ2-3; 11 bases fit TRBD2. The CDR3 has 17 residues. V trimming: 2 bases; J trimming: 4 bases; junction bases outside the gene matches: 8. Germline V lookup: CDR1 LGHNA, CDR2 YNFKEQ.